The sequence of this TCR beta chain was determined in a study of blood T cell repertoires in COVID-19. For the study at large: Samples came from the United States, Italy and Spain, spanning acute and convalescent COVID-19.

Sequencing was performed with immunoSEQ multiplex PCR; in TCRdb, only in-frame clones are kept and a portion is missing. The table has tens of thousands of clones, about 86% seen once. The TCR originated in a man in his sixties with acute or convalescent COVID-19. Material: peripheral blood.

In nucleotides, the CDR3 is TGCGCCAGCAGCCAAGCCGGGACAGGGGGCCCGGACACTGAAGCTTTCTTT. It encodes CASSQAGTGGPDTEAFF. This chain links TRBV4-1 with TRBJ1-1; 12 nucleotides line up with TRBD1. CDR1 and CDR2 from the germline V gene are MGHRA and YSYEKL. The CDR3 loop spans 17 amino acids. V lost 1 base to trimming and J lost 3 bases; unmatched junction nucleotides: 6.